The entry that follows covers one TCR beta chain sequence. As yet, its antigen is unknown. The sample comes from a study of identical twins. V gave up 3 bases and J gave up 2 bases; unmatched junction bases: 2. Per the germline V gene, CDR1 is MDHEN and CDR2 is SYDVKM. The CDR3 loop spans 14 amino acids. Template switching (which added a universal primer site) was used, and cDNA carried unique molecular identifiers. TCRdb ran MiXCR on the 5' RACE reads and lists one entry per CDR3 protein. The table records approximately 500,000 distinct CDR3 sequences, about 16% of them present only once. The study, taken as a whole, reports: Invariant T cells like MAIT and iNKT could partly confound the zero-insertion analyses. Where out-of-frame alpha sequences were twin-shared, they showed excess low generation probability.

These data are also associated with another study on yellow fever vaccine responses in identical twins.

This receptor was taken from a woman aged 18 to 35 in good health. The sequenced sample was CD4+ T cells sorted from blood. This rearrangement joins TRBV28 to TRBJ2-5; 8 nucleotides agree with TRBD2. CDR3 in amino acids: CASSFGTRQETQYF. In nucleotides, the CDR3 is TGTGCCAGCAGTTTCGGGACTAGGCAAGAGACCCAGTACTTC.